Here is one TCR beta chain with its context. What it binds is not known. Vbeta (60) and Jbeta (13) primers were used in the PCR. The protocol was immunoSEQ multiplex PCR, while the TCRdb copy is restricted to in-frame clones and leaves out a portion. The repertoire consists of approximately 170,000 clones, with around three quarters occurring once and the leading ten covering roughly 1%. These data belong to a study of cytomegalovirus exposure and HLA in healthy donors. Study-level results: TCR beta V segments were, for the most part, productive about 87% or about 30% of the time in an earlier analysis.

Looked up from germline, CDR1 is SNHLY and CDR2 is FYNNEI. Losses at the gene ends were 3 bases for V and 5 bases for J; bases not matched to a gene: 6. This CDR3 contains 14 residues. Sequenced input: PBMCs. The gene calls are TRBV2 and TRBJ2-7; 8 positions match TRBD1. This TCR was sampled from a woman aged 40 to 50 in good health and CMV-seronegative. CDR3 nucleotide sequence: TGTGCCAGCAGTGACCCGCCGACAGGGGACGAGCAGTACTTC. As protein: CASSDPPTGDEQYF.